The 18 T cell receptor beta chains listed next were all sequenced from one sample in a study of cytomegalovirus exposure and HLA in healthy donors. Use of 60 Vbeta and 13 Jbeta primers characterized the PCR. TCRdb keeps only in-frame clones here, not all; method: immunoSEQ multiplex PCR. The sample yields approximately 160,000 clones, around 80% seen once. The sequenced material came from PBMCs. All receptors derive from a woman aged 40 to 49 in good health and CMV-seropositive.

The rearrangement links TRBV5-4 to TRBJ1-1; TRBD1 agrees at 7 bases. This CDR3 region has 17 residues. Germline CDR1 and CDR2: SGHNT and YYREEE (reference sequence). The V and J ends lost 4 bases and 1 base, in that order; junction bases with no gene match: 13. Here the CDR3 DNA reads TGTGCCAGCAGCAAGGGACAGATAAGGATCGCGAACACTGAAGCTTTCTTT. This gives the protein CASSKGQIRIANTEAFF.

The chain combines TRBV28 with TRBJ1-1; 7 bases line up with TRBD1. Germline V gives CDR1 MDHEN, CDR2 SYDVKM. Trimming at V came to 6 bases and at J to 7 bases, leaving 14 bases not matched to a gene. This CDR3 region has 15 residues. The CDR3 reads CASRTRKTGQIEAFF. The DNA for the CDR3 is TGTGCCAGCAGAACTAGAAAGACAGGGCAAATTGAAGCTTTCTTT.

This chain uses TRBV7-2 with TRBJ1-5, with D possibly TRBD1 on 5 matching bases. The CDR3 has 13 residues. Germline CDR1 SGHTA, CDR2 FQGNSA. The V gene lost 3 bases and the J gene lost 4 bases, with 7 bases spanning the gap. The CDR3 here is CASSLTANQPQHF. The CDR3 DNA follows: TGTGCCAGCAGCTTGACAGCAAATCAGCCCCAGCATTTT.

The chain employs TRBV7-9 and TRBJ2-1; 7 bases are shared with TRBD1. The V gene end was trimmed by 4 bases and the J gene end by 6 bases; junction bases not matched to a gene: 18. Germline V gene sequence: CDR1 SEHNR, CDR2 FQNEAQ (reference sequence). This CDR3 has 18 amino acids. The DNA of the CDR3 is TGTGCCAGCAGCTCGTACCCGGGAACAGGGGTTGGTTCCAATGAGCAGTTCTTC. It encodes CASSSYPGTGVGSNEQFF.

This clone turned up a few times. V usage is TRBV19 and J usage is TRBJ2-7, with 7 bases aligning to TRBD2. With 1 base clipped from V and 4 bases from J, the junction kept 4 bases outside the gene matches. The CDR3 length is 14 residues. Germline V gene sequence: CDR1 LNHDA, CDR2 SQIVND (reference sequence). The chain's CDR3 is CASSIAQGGYEQYF. CDR3 coding DNA: TGTGCCAGTAGTATAGCCCAGGGAGGGTACGAGCAGTACTTC.

The chain joins TRBV7-9 to TRBJ2-2; the match to TRBD1 covers 8 bases. The CDR3 length is 14 residues. V was pared by 5 bases and J by 3 bases, with 2 bases of the junction left unmatched. CDR1 and CDR2 (germline): SEHNR, FQNEAQ (reference sequence). The CDR3 coding sequence is TGTGCCAGCAGCCCACAGGGGGACACCGGGGAGCTGTTTTTT. Encoded protein: CASSPQGDTGELFF.

V usage is TRBV7-9 and J usage is TRBJ1-5, with 9 bases aligning to TRBD1. The CDR3 contains 15 residues. CDR1 is SEHNR and CDR2 is FQNEAQ in the germline V gene (reference sequence). Losses at the gene ends were 1 base for V and 4 bases for J; bases not matched to a gene: 2. This CDR3 is CASSLGGTGNQPQHF. The CDR3 nucleotides read TGTGCCAGCAGCTTAGGTGGGACAGGGAATCAGCCCCAGCATTTT.

This clone has just one count. The rearrangement joins TRBV27 to TRBJ2-5, with D possibly being TRBD1 (5 bases). CDR3 length: 15 residues. Trimming pared 1 base from V and 5 bases from J, leaving 14 bases between. CDR1 is MNHEY, CDR2 SMNVEV, per germline (reference sequence). The CDR3, as DNA: TGTGCCAGCAGTTTATGGGGCGCGGTGGGTGAGACCCAGTACTTC. Translated: CASSLWGAVGETQYF.

The chain uses TRBV30 and TRBJ2-1; the match to TRBD2 covers 7 bases. CDR1 and CDR2 from the germline V gene are GTSNPN and SVGIG (reference sequence). The V segment lost 3 bases and the J segment 6 bases; nucleotides outside the gene matches: 8. The CDR3 is made up of 14 amino acids. CDR3 sequence: CAWRRRGGPNEQFF. In DNA form, the CDR3 reads TGTGCCTGGAGAAGGCGGGGAGGGCCCAATGAGCAGTTCTTC. The full variable domain, with the rest looked up from reference TRBV30 and TRBJ2-1, is SQTIHQWPATLVQPVGSPLSLECTVEGTSNPNLYWYRQAAGRGLQLLFYSVGIGQISSEVPQNLSASRPQDRQFILSSKKLLLSDSGFYLCAWRRRGGPNEQFFGPGTRLTVL.

V and J are TRBV27 and TRBJ1-6; D is possibly TRBD1 (6 bases). This CDR3 has 15 residues. The V gene's germline CDR1 is MNHEY and CDR2 SMNVEV (reference sequence). V dropped 5 bases and J dropped 10 bases, with 18 bases sitting between them. The CDR3 DNA reads TGTGCCAGCAGTCCGCGGGGGGGCTTAAACTCACCCCTCCACTTT. Protein: CASSPRGGLNSPLHF.

In this sample, this clone turned up many times. This chain uses TRBV6-1 with TRBJ2-7, with 10 bases lining up with TRBD1. This CDR3 has 14 residues. The V gene's germline CDR1 is MNHNS and CDR2 SASEGT. J was trimmed by 3 bases and V by 6 bases; bases with no gene match: 5. CDR3 in DNA: TGTGCCAGCAGACCGGGACAGGGGATCTACGAGCAGTACTTC. The encoded protein is CASRPGQGIYEQYF.

The CDR3 sequence is CAWNKGDYEQYF. The CDR3 nucleotides read TGTGCCTGGAATAAAGGGGACTACGAGCAGTACTTC. The chain recombines TRBV30 with TRBJ2-7, with D tentatively TRBD1 (5 bases). This CDR3 is 12 amino acids long. The germline V gene has CDR1 GTSNPN and CDR2 SVGIG (reference sequence). Deletions cut 4 bases from V and 3 bases from J, with 10 bases between.

This chain joins TRBV19 and TRBJ1-1; possibly TRBD1 for D (6 bases). The CDR3 extends over 15 amino acids. In germline, CDR1 is LNHDA, CDR2 SQIVND (reference sequence). Trimming removed 6 bases from V and 4 bases from J, with 18 bases in between. The CDR3 loop is CASSDNRVGSTEAFF. In DNA form, the CDR3 reads TGTGCCAGTAGCGATAACAGGGTGGGGAGCACTGAAGCTTTCTTT.

V and J are TRBV19 and TRBJ2-1; a possible D gene is TRBD1 (5 bases). The germline V and J ends were trimmed by 5 bases and 8 bases, with 19 bases remaining between them. CDR3 length: 15 residues. Per germline, CDR1 LNHDA and CDR2 SQIVND (reference sequence). The CDR3 DNA reads as TGTGCCAGTAGTCTTGGCCCCAGGGTTCAGGATGAGCAGTTCTTC. It is translated as CASSLGPRVQDEQFF.

The J gene is TRBJ2-5, the V gene TRBV7-8, with 14 bases lining up with TRBD2. V dropped 1 base and J dropped 1; count of bases not matched to a gene: 8. Germline V gives CDR1 SGHVS, CDR2 FQNEAQ. The CDR3 length is 19 residues. DNA for the CDR3: TGTGCCAGCAGCTTAGAAGGGACTAGCGGGGGCCCCCTCCAAGAGACCCAGTACTTC. It specifies CASSLEGTSGGPLQETQYF.

This chain joins TRBV11-2 and TRBJ1-2; no definite D call. Trimming pared 5 bases from V and 10 bases from J, leaving 14 bases between. The CDR3 is made up of 12 amino acids. Germline CDR1 reads SGHAT; CDR2 reads FQNNGV. For the CDR3, the DNA is TGTGCCAGCAGCCCGGAATTCGGGGACTACACCTTC. Encoded protein: CASSPEFGDYTF.

This chain connects TRBV9 to TRBJ2-3, with a weak D call TRBD2 (5 bases). V was clipped by 0 bases and J by 5 bases, with 19 bases between them. Germline V gene data show CDR1 as SGDLS and CDR2 as YYNGEE. This CDR3 has 17 amino acids. The CDR3 nucleotides read TGTGCCAGCAGCGTAGCCCCCGCAGGTAGCGCTGGAGATACGCAGTATTTT. This translates into CASSVAPAGSAGDTQYF. The variable domain in full, with the rest retrieved from reference TRBV9 and TRBJ2-3, is DSGVTQTPKHLITATGQRVTLRCSPRSGDLSVYWYQQSLDQGLQFLIQYYNGEERAKGNILERFSAQQFPDLHSELNLSSLELGDSALYFCASSVAPAGSAGDTQYFGPGTRLTVL.

CDR3 sequence: CASSPEPGPTEAFF. CDR3 coding DNA: TGTGCCAGCAGTCCCGAACCGGGTCCCACTGAAGCTTTCTTT. The chain has TRBV6-1 and TRBJ1-1; D call uncertain. Looked up from germline, CDR1 is MNHNS and CDR2 is SASEGT. V shed 5 bases and J shed 4 bases, with 14 bases lying between them. This CDR3 contains 14 residues.